This T cell receptor beta chain is from a study of CD8 T cells in Susac syndrome. With random hexamers, 0.5 to 1 ug RNA was reverse transcribed. immunoSEQ multiplex PCR amplified TCR beta CDR3 across 54 Vbeta, 13 Jbeta. One entry per CDR3 protein, called by TCRdb with MiXCR from the immunoSEQ multiplex PCR reads. In the table there are 120,000 or so distinct CDR3 sequences, nearly 95% of which are singletons. TCR beta sequencing was performed on blood CD8+ and CD4+ T cells. The germline gives CDR1 SGHRS, CDR2 YFSETQ. The CDR3 covers 14 residues. V was clipped by 4 bases and J by 6 bases; unmatched bases: 10.

This chain joins TRBV5-1 and TRBJ2-7; the match to TRBD1 covers 7 bases. This sequence originates from a human donor in good health. The specimen sequenced was CD4+ T cells from PBMCs. In DNA, the CDR3 is TGCGCCAGCAGCCCCGGTGCAGGGGGACGCGAGCAGTACTTC. Its protein is CASSPGAGGREQYF.